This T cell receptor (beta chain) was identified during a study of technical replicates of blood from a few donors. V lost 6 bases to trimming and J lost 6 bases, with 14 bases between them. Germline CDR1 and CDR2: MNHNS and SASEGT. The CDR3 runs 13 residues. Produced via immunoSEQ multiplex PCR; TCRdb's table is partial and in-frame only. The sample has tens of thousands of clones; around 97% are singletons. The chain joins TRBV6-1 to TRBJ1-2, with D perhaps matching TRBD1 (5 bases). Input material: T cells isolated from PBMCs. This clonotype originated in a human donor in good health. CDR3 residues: CASRGLSGHGYTF. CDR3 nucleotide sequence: TGTGCCAGCAGGGGACTTTCCGGTCATGGCTACACCTTC.